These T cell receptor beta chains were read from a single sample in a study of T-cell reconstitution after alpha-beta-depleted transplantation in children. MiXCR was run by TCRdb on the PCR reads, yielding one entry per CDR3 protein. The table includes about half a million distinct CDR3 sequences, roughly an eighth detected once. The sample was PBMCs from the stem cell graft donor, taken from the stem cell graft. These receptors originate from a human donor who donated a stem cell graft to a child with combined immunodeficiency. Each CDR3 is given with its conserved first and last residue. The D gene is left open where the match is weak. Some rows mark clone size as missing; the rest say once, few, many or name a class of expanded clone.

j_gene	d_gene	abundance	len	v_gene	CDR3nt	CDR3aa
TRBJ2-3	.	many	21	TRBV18	TGTGCCAGCTCACCACGGTCCTTGGGACCTTGGGCTCATAGTTCTACAGATACGCAGTATTTT	CASSPRSLGPWAHSSTDTQYF
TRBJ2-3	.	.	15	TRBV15	TGTGCCACCAGCAGAGATCTGGGTAGCACTCATACGCAGTATTTT	CATSRDLGSTHTQYF
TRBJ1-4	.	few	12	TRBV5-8	TGTGCCAGCAGCTTGGTTATCCGGGCTAGTCATTTT	CASSLVIRASHF
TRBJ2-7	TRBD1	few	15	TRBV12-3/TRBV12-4	TGTGCCAGCAGACCCTCCGGGACAGGGACCTACGAGCAGTACTTC	CASRPSGTGTYEQYF
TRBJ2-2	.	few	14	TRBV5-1	TGCGCCAGCAGCTTGGGCTCCGGCGCCGGGGAGCTGTTTTTT	CASSLGSGAGELFF
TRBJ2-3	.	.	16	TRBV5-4	TGTGCCAGCAGCTTCGATCGGGCTCCTACACCAGATACGCAGTATTTT	CASSFDRAPTPDTQYF
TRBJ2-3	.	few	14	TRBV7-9	TGTGCCAGCAGCCGGTCCCTAGCGTGGAGGACGCAGTATTTT	CASSRSLAWRTQYF
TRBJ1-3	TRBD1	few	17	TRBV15	TGTGCCACCAGCAGAGAGTGGGGACAGGTCCTTGGAAACACCATATATTTT	CATSREWGQVLGNTIYF
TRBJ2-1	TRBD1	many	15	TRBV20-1	TGCAGTGCTAGTTTTTGGACAGGGGGGACTAATGAGCAGTTCTTC	CSASFWTGGTNEQFF
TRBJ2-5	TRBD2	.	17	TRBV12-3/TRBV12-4	TGTGCCAGCAGACCCCCGGGACTAGCGGGGGGGCTTGCGGGCCAGTACTTC	CASRPPGLAGGLAGQYF
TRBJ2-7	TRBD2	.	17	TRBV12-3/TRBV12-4	TGTGCCAGCAGTTTCCAGGGCGGGGGGGCCGATCAGCACGAGCAGTACTTC	CASSFQGGGADQHEQYF
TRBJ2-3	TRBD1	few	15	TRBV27	TGTGCCAGCAGTCCGCGACAGGGGACCACAGATACGCAGTATTTT	CASSPRQGTTDTQYF
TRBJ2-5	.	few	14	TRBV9	TGTGCCAGCAGCGTAGGGAGAGGGCAAGAGACCCAGTACTTC	CASSVGRGQETQYF
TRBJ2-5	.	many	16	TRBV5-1	TGCGCCAGCAGCCGTGAGGGATCTCACAGACAAGAGACCCAGTACTTC	CASSREGSHRQETQYF
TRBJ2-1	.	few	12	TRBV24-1	TGTGCCACCTCCGGGGCGCGAAATGAGCAGTTCTTC	CATSGARNEQFF
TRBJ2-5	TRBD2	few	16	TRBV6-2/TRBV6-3	TGTGCCAGCAGTTACGAGTGGCGGGAGCGCCAAGAGACCCAGTACTTC	CASSYEWRERQETQYF
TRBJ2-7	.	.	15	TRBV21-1	TGTGCCAGCAGCAAAATGCAGGGGGCGCTTGACGAGCAGTACTTC	CASSKMQGALDEQYF
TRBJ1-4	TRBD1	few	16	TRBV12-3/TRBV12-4	TGTGCCAGCAGTTTTGGGGACAGGGGTCCTAATGAAAAACTGTTTTTT	CASSFGDRGPNEKLFF
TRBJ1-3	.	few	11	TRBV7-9	TGTGCCAGCAGCAAAGAAAACACCATATATTTT	CASSKENTIYF
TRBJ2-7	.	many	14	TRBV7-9	TGTGCCAGCAGCTTAGCGTACAGGGCCTCCGAGCAGTACTTC	CASSLAYRASEQYF
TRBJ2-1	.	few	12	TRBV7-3	TGTGCCAGCAGCTTAAGGGCGGGAGAGCAGTTCTTC	CASSLRAGEQFF
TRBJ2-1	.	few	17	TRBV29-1	TGCAGCGTTGAAGGGGGGTCTATGCGCGGGGTCTACAATGAGCAGTTCTTC	CSVEGGSMRGVYNEQFF
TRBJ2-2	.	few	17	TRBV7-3	TGTGCCAGCAGCTTGGACCCAGGTGGGGCGAACACCGGGGAGCTGTTTTTT	CASSLDPGGANTGELFF
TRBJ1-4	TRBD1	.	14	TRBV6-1	TGTGCCAGCACCCGACAGGGACTCGGCGAAAAACTGTTTTTT	CASTRQGLGEKLFF
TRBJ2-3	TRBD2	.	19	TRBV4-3	TGCGCCAGCAGCCAAGTGTCACCCGGAGCGGGGGGCCTCACAGATACGCAGTATTTT	CASSQVSPGAGGLTDTQYF
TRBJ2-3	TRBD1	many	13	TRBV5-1	TGCGCCACCAGGACAGGGATCACAGATACGCAGTATTTT	CATRTGITDTQYF
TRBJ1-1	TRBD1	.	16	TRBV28	TGTGCCAGCAGTTCCTCACCGGGACAGATTAACACTGAAGCTTTCTTT	CASSSSPGQINTEAFF
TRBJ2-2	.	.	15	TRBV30	TGTGCCTGGAGCCCAGTCGGGGTGGGAACCGGGGAGCTGTTTTTT	CAWSPVGVGTGELFF
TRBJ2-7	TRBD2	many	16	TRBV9	TGTGCCAGCAGCCCTCACCCTAGCGGGGGATTTTACGAGCAGTACTTC	CASSPHPSGGFYEQYF
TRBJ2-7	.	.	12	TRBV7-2	TGTGCCAGCAGCCAGACCCCGGGGGAGCAGTACTTC	CASSQTPGEQYF
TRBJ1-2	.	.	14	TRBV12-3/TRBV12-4	TGTGCCAGCAGCCAGATCAGGGACAACTATGGCTACACCTTC	CASSQIRDNYGYTF
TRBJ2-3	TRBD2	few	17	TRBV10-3	TGTGCCATCAGTCGGACTAGCGGGGGACCCCCCGCAGATACGCAGTATTTT	CAISRTSGGPPADTQYF
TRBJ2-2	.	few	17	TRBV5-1	TGCGCCAGCAGCTTGGCTGGCGGCAGGGCAGCGCCCGGGGAGCTGTTTTTT	CASSLAGGRAAPGELFF
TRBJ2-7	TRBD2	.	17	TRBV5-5	TGTGCCAGCAGCTTGGGTACTAGCGGGGGTCCCTCCTACGAGCAGTACTTC	CASSLGTSGGPSYEQYF
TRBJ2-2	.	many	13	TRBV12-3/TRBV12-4	TGTGCCAGCAGTTTGGGTTTTGGCGGGGAGCTGTTTTTT	CASSLGFGGELFF
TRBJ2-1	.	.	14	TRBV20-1	TGCAGTGCTAGAGGAGCGCCCTCCTACAATGAGCAGTTCTTC	CSARGAPSYNEQFF
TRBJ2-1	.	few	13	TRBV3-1	TGTGCCAGCAGCCAAGTAACGGGCGGCCAGCAGTTCTTC	CASSQVTGGQQFF
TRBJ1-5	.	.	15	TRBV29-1	TGCAGCGTTGGATTCGCCAGCGATAGCAATCAGCCCCAGCATTTT	CSVGFASDSNQPQHF
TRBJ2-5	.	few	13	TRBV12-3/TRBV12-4	TGTGCCAGCCGCGGAGATGGCGGAGAGACCCAGTACTTC	CASRGDGGETQYF
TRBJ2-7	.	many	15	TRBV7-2	TGTGCCAGCAGCTTAGCGTCCCTAGCCCCCTGGGAGCAGTACTTC	CASSLASLAPWEQYF
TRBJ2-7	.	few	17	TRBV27	TGTGCCAGCAGTTTCGCGGCACAAGGACTTTATTCCTACGAGCAGTACTTC	CASSFAAQGLYSYEQYF
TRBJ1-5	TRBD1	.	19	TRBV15	TGTGCCACCAGCAGAGATGAGTTGGGGTGGACAGGGAAGAATCAGCCCCAGCATTTT	CATSRDELGWTGKNQPQHF
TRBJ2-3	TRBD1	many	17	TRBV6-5	TGTGCCAGCAGACCGGGGGCTTGGGACAGGAGTCCAGATACGCAGTATTTT	CASRPGAWDRSPDTQYF
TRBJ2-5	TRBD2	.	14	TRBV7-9	TGTGCCAGCAGCTACTCGGGAGGGGAAGAGACCCAGTACTTC	CASSYSGGEETQYF
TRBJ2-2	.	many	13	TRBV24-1	TGTGCCACCAGTCAGACGGGCCCCGGGGAGCTGTTTTTT	CATSQTGPGELFF
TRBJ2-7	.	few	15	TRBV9	TGTGCCAGCAGCGTAGACCGGCGGGGTTCTGGTGAGCAGTACTTC	CASSVDRRGSGEQYF
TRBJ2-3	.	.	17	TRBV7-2	TGTGCCAGCAGCTTAGCTTCCGGGAGACTTAATGCAGATACGCAGTATTTT	CASSLASGRLNADTQYF
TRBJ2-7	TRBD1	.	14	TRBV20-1	TGCAGTCCGGGCGTGGGGACAGGGTATCACGAGCAGTACTTC	CSPGVGTGYHEQYF
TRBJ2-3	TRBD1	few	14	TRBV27	TGTGCCAGCAGTTTTACAGGGGTCCCAGATACGCAGTATTTT	CASSFTGVPDTQYF
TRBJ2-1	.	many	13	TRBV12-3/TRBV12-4	TGTGCCAGCAGTTGGGCCGCCTACAATGAGCAGTTCTTC	CASSWAAYNEQFF
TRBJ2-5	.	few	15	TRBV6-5	TGTGCCAGCAGACTACTCCTAGGGGGGCAGGAGACCCAGTACTTC	CASRLLLGGQETQYF
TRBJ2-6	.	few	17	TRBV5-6	TGTGCCAGCAGCTTGGTAACGGATCGCTCTGGGGCCAACGTCCTGACTTTC	CASSLVTDRSGANVLTF
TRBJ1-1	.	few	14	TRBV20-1	TGCAGTGCTAGAGTTAGTGGGTGGGGTACTGAAGCTTTCTTT	CSARVSGWGTEAFF
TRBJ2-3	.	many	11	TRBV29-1	TGCAGCGTTGAGGGTACAGATACGCAGTATTTT	CSVEGTDTQYF
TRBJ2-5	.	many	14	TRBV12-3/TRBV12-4	TGTGCCAGCAGTTTTGGGCTGGGCCAAGAGACCCAGTACTTC	CASSFGLGQETQYF